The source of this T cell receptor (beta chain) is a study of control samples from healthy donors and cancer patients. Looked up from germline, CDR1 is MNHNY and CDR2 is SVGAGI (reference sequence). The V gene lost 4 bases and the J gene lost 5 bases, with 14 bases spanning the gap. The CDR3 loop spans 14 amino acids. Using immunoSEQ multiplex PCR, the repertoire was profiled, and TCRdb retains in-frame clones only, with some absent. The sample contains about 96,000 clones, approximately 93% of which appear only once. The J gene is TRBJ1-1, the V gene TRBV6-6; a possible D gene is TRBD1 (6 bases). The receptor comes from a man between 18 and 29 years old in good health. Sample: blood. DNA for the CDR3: TGTGCCAGCAGTTTGAACAGGGTACGGACTGAAGCTTTCTTT. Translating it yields CASSLNRVRTEAFF.